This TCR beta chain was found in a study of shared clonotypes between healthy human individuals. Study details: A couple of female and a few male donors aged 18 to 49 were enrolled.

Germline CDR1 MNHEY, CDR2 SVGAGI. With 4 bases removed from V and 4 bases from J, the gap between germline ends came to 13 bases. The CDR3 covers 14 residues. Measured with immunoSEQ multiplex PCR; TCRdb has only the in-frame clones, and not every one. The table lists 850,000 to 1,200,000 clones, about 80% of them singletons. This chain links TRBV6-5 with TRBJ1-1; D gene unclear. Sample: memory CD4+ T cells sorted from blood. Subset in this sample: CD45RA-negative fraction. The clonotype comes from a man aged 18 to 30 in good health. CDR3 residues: CASSSFYTRTEAFF. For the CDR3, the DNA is TGTGCCAGCAGTTCTTTCTATACTCGCACTGAAGCTTTCTTT.